These T cell receptor beta chains were read from a single sample in a study of OX40 agonist ivuxolimab in advanced cancers. Profiling relied on immunoSEQ multiplex PCR, and the TCRdb table lists in-frame clones only, not all of them. The table shows 60,000 to 85,000 clones, with around 81% occurring only once. This specimen was CD4+ or CD8+ T cells sorted from blood, taken in a trial of the OX40 agonist ivuxolimab. The source of these receptors is an adult with an advanced solid tumor such as melanoma, head and neck, liver or kidney cancer. The CDR3 runs from the conserved cysteine through the conserved F or W.

v_call,j_call,cdr3_aa
TRBV18,TRBJ2-7,CASSPRSLAGGGHYEQYF
TRBV14,TRBJ2-2,CASSRTTVGELFF
TRBV2,TRBJ2-1,CASSTDRNNEQFF
TRBV18,TRBJ1-3,CASSPFGTGPRNTIYF
TRBV19,TRBJ1-4,CASSYGQGANEKLFF
TRBV2,TRBJ2-4,CASSEALGLWGENIQYF
TRBV23-1,TRBJ2-7,CASSQWFGTRESEYEQYF
TRBV6-5,TRBJ2-5,CASSSPGTGRETQYF
TRBV5-1,TRBJ1-3,CASSPPTAFGNTIYF
TRBV6-4,TRBJ2-1,CASSAELVAYNEQFF
TRBV11-2,TRBJ2-1,CASSRRPSGGVNEQFF
TRBV6-6,TRBJ1-6,CASSYRDRESPLHF
TRBV19,TRBJ1-2,CATRTGSYGYTF
TRBV14,TRBJ2-3,CASSQGLAADTQYF
TRBV10-2,TRBJ2-7,CASSVAGAFNEQYF
TRBV7-3,TRBJ2-3,CASSPKGSQGEADTQYF
TRBV7-2,TRBJ2-1,CASSARDYSPYNEQFF
TRBV5-1,TRBJ2-5,CASSIGTSRQETQYF
TRBV2,TRBJ1-2,CASSDSIFYGYTF
TRBV7-3,TRBJ2-3,CASSLMSSSTDTQYF
TRBV18,TRBJ2-5,CASLTHRGETQYF
TRBV29-1,TRBJ1-2,CSVKRGNYGYTF
TRBV4-3,TRBJ2-3,CASSQEKATTDTQYF
TRBV9,TRBJ2-5,CASSVGASGGTETQYF
TRBV11-2,TRBJ2-3,CASSPMVSGGKDTQYF
TRBV5-5,TRBJ2-7,CASSLAGGRAYEQYF
TRBV6-5,TRBJ1-4,CASSYDKYRNEKLFF
TRBV6-1,TRBJ2-5,CASSAPGQKETQYF
TRBV5-5,TRBJ1-1,CASSPRTDEAFF
TRBV12-1,TRBJ2-7,CASSSRDPNGEQYF
TRBV7-3,TRBJ2-2,CASGQGDTGELFF
TRBV15,TRBJ1-1,CATSERRRGRTEAFF
TRBV7-9,TRBJ2-3,CASSSPGLSTDTQYF
TRBV5-1,TRBJ2-7,CASSFTRNYEQYF
TRBV19,TRBJ2-7,CASSVPGGPGGVEQYF
TRBV19,TRBJ2-1,CASSIRLAGVNNEQFF
TRBV7-3,TRBJ1-6,CASSLTADSPLHF
TRBV11-2,TRBJ1-2,CASSLGVGRVYGYTF
TRBV25-1,TRBJ2-2,CASSGTGELFF
TRBV11-3,TRBJ2-3,CASSLDGVSDTQYF
TRBV11-2,TRBJ1-1,CASSPGFMNTEAFF
TRBV7-3,TRBJ2-1,CASSPRPGGEQFF
TRBV27,TRBJ1-2,CASSPAGDRVFYGYTF
TRBV9,TRBJ2-5,CASSFGPLAETQYF
TRBV29-1,TRBJ2-1,CSVLARLANSYNEQFF
TRBV5-8,TRBJ2-7,CASSRRGSSYEQYF